A selection of T cell receptor beta chains follows, all from one sample in a study of T cells in tuberculosis. The assay was immunoSEQ multiplex PCR, and TCRdb's table has in-frame clones only and misses some. The profile shows about 30,000 clones, 91% of them singletons. The sample consisted of PBMCs, taken at tuberculosis diagnosis. Every receptor here comes from an adult with tuberculosis. Both conserved end residues are part of each CDR3. Fields, in order: V gene, clone size, CDR3 protein. Clone size appears in some rows only: once, few, many, or a class for an expanded clone.

v_call: TRBV6-1
clone_size: -
cdr3_aa: CASVGQGDYGYTF

v_call: TRBV11-2
clone_size: -
cdr3_aa: CASSVRQGPNTEAFF

v_call: TRBV2
clone_size: -
cdr3_aa: CASRDTGGAYEQYF

v_call: TRBV6-1
clone_size: -
cdr3_aa: CASSEDRGQGPIGYTF

v_call: TRBV7-2
clone_size: -
cdr3_aa: CASSLSSGGNTDTQYF

v_call: TRBV4-1
clone_size: -
cdr3_aa: CASSRTWGGLSTDTQYF

v_call: TRBV6-5
clone_size: -
cdr3_aa: CASTGTGTYNEQFF

v_call: TRBV18
clone_size: -
cdr3_aa: CASSGDSLQPQHF

v_call: TRBV6-5
clone_size: -
cdr3_aa: CASSYSIRNTEAFF

v_call: TRBV6-5
clone_size: few
cdr3_aa: CASSSGTGTWEPQHF

v_call: TRBV28
clone_size: -
cdr3_aa: CASTDPGGPYYNEQFF

v_call: TRBV6-1
clone_size: -
cdr3_aa: CASSELGVGPSHYGYTF

v_call: TRBV11-2
clone_size: -
cdr3_aa: CASSPYPPDSPTTNEKLFF

v_call: TRBV5-6
clone_size: few
cdr3_aa: CASSWDRGLAGELFF

v_call: TRBV10-3
clone_size: -
cdr3_aa: CAIQTVSYEQYF

v_call: TRBV2
clone_size: -
cdr3_aa: CASRESNTIYF

v_call: TRBV10-1
clone_size: -
cdr3_aa: CASSTGAANEKLFF

v_call: TRBV5-1
clone_size: -
cdr3_aa: CASSLPGQGVGELFF

v_call: TRBV7-2
clone_size: -
cdr3_aa: CASSSPEDSNYGYTF

v_call: TRBV6-4
clone_size: -
cdr3_aa: CASSDWGTSGENTGELFF

v_call: TRBV9
clone_size: once
cdr3_aa: CASSPGVDSYEQYF

v_call: TRBV5-6
clone_size: -
cdr3_aa: CASSSWEGPREKLFF

v_call: TRBV9
clone_size: -
cdr3_aa: CASSVSGTPFPGELFF

v_call: TRBV27
clone_size: -
cdr3_aa: CASTLGGGGRTEAFF

v_call: TRBV4-2
clone_size: -
cdr3_aa: CASSQETGLDIQYF

v_call: TRBV29-1
clone_size: -
cdr3_aa: CSVDRGPTEAFF

v_call: TRBV5-1
clone_size: -
cdr3_aa: CASSLARDRGNSPLHF

v_call: TRBV5-8
clone_size: -
cdr3_aa: CASSFNTGDYEQYF

v_call: TRBV10-2
clone_size: -
cdr3_aa: CASSDGISYEQYF

v_call: TRBV27
clone_size: -
cdr3_aa: CASSLTWGGETQYF

v_call: TRBV29-1
clone_size: -
cdr3_aa: CSVAGFVTEAFF

v_call: TRBV30
clone_size: -
cdr3_aa: CAWTLLRDIGGPYNSPLHF

v_call: TRBV5-1
clone_size: -
cdr3_aa: CASSLWTDLNTEAFF

v_call: TRBV19
clone_size: -
cdr3_aa: CASSIGRVSTEAFF

v_call: TRBV7-2
clone_size: -
cdr3_aa: CASSFRFIPLLEGYTF

v_call: TRBV19
clone_size: -
cdr3_aa: CASSQDSEAGELFF

v_call: TRBV7-2
clone_size: -
cdr3_aa: CASSSDRGSYEQYF

v_call: TRBV5-8
clone_size: -
cdr3_aa: CAIPQGITYEQYF

v_call: TRBV5-1
clone_size: -
cdr3_aa: CASSPRTSGNNEQFF

v_call: TRBV10-3
clone_size: -
cdr3_aa: CAISETAGGPADTQYF

v_call: TRBV4-3
clone_size: -
cdr3_aa: CASSPGGGIAYNEQFF

v_call: TRBV5-6
clone_size: once
cdr3_aa: CASSSRYNEQFF

v_call: TRBV5-1
clone_size: few
cdr3_aa: CASSWREGAGETQYF

v_call: TRBV4-2
clone_size: few
cdr3_aa: CASSQGQAGGLYNEQFF

v_call: TRBV6-5
clone_size: -
cdr3_aa: CASSYSPGATEAFF

v_call: TRBV28
clone_size: -
cdr3_aa: CASSAPSGTSGGAGNIQYF

v_call: TRBV25-1
clone_size: -
cdr3_aa: CASSEGAGGHNGANVLTF

v_call: TRBV30
clone_size: few
cdr3_aa: CAWSVRRGYTF

v_call: TRBV2
clone_size: once
cdr3_aa: CASSRGGAGTDTQYF

v_call: TRBV2
clone_size: -
cdr3_aa: CASSRGPTDTQYF

v_call: TRBV6-4
clone_size: -
cdr3_aa: CASSETSGGADTQYF

v_call: TRBV19
clone_size: -
cdr3_aa: CASRTASTDTQYF

v_call: TRBV15
clone_size: -
cdr3_aa: CATSRVRLAGINEQFF

v_call: TRBV30
clone_size: -
cdr3_aa: CAYDSDSYNEQFF

v_call: TRBV13
clone_size: -
cdr3_aa: CASSPQTPPSGANVLTF

v_call: TRBV4-3
clone_size: few
cdr3_aa: CASSQERGGQETQYF

v_call: TRBV6-6
clone_size: -
cdr3_aa: CASTSFTGELFF

v_call: TRBV6-5
clone_size: -
cdr3_aa: CASSWTGGNTEAFF

v_call: TRBV6-1
clone_size: -
cdr3_aa: CASRRDRVTDTQYF